The 8 T cell receptor beta chains in this list originate from one sample, sequenced in a study of T cell repertoires in cytomegalovirus infection. Their cognate antigens are unknown. A single record per CDR3 protein comes from TCRdb applying MiXCR to the reads. The table shows roughly 310,000 distinct CDR3 sequences, with around 29% occurring only once. The specimen comprised cultured PBMCs, sampled from culture after CMV antigen stimulation. The receptors were sampled from a human donor in good health (CMV status not recorded). Some clones in this sample may be carry-over from other donors' samples.

In this sample, this clonotype turned up a few times. The genes are TRBV6-1 and TRBJ1-2; the D gene is possibly TRBD1 (5 bases). There are 17 residues in the CDR3. V dropped 6 bases and J dropped 5 bases, with 25 bases sitting between them. Germline V gives CDR1 MNHNS, CDR2 SASEGT. CDR3: CASSLTSRDGNHYGYTF. Written as DNA, the CDR3 is TGTGCCAGCAGCCTTACTTCCCGGGACGGCAATCATTATGGCTACACCTTC.

This clonotype has just a few counts. The V and J genes are TRBV15 and TRBJ2-3, with a weak D call TRBD2 (6 bases). Trimming shortened V by 5 bases and J by 2 bases, and 17 bases separated the two germline ends. The CDR3 has 16 amino acids. Germline loops: CDR1 LNHNV, CDR2 YYDKDF (reference sequence). CDR3: CATSGLGRRVTDTQYF. DNA of the CDR3: TGTGCCACCAGCGGATTGGGGCGGAGGGTCACAGATACGCAGTATTTT.

This clonotype has at least ten counts. The chain carries TRBV6-1 and TRBJ2-1; TRBD2 matches at 7 bases. V gave up 0 bases and J gave up 7 bases; unmatched junction bases: 15. The length of the CDR3 is 18 residues. Germline assignment: CDR1 MNHNS and CDR2 SASEGT. For the CDR3, the DNA is TGTGCCAGCAGTGAAGCGTATTGGAGGGTCTGGCGGGAGAATGAGCAGTTCTTC. The encoded protein is CASSEAYWRVWRENEQFF.

This chain uses TRBV20-1 with TRBJ2-7, with TRBD1 matching 9 bases. The V and J ends lost 4 bases and 2 bases, in that order; junction bases with no gene match: 6. Germline CDR1 reads DFQATT; CDR2 reads SNEGSKA (reference sequence). The CDR3 extends over 14 amino acids. In DNA form, the CDR3 reads TGCAGTGCTACACAGGGGGCGCCTCCCTACGAGCAGTACTTC. Residues: CSATQGAPPYEQYF.

V is TRBV7-3 and J is TRBJ1-1; 7 bases line up with TRBD1. This CDR3 region has 14 residues. Germline V gene data show CDR1 as SGHTA and CDR2 as FQGTGA. Unmatched junction bases numbered 13, after V lost 6 bases and J lost 9 bases. This CDR3 reads CASRPDVTGAQAFF. The CDR3 coding sequence is TGTGCCAGCAGACCTGACGTTACAGGGGCGCAAGCTTTCTTT.

The J gene is TRBJ1-3, the V gene TRBV10-3; 9 bases are a match to TRBD1. Per the germline V gene, CDR1 is ENHRY and CDR2 is SYGVKD. V dropped 0 bases and J dropped 3; count of bases not matched to a gene: 9. The CDR3 has 18 residues. CDR3 nucleotides: TGTGCCATCAGTGAGTCCCGGGACAGGGTGAAAAGTGGAAACACCATATATTTT. Translation: CAISESRDRVKSGNTIYF.

The chain combines TRBV11-2 with TRBJ1-5; D uncertain. V was clipped by 2 bases and J by 4 bases, with 12 bases between them. Germline CDR1 reads SGHAT; CDR2 reads FQNNGV. This CDR3 contains 15 residues. For the CDR3, the DNA is TGTGCCAGCAGCTTAAGCGGCGGAATAAATCAGCCCCAGCATTTT. Translation gives CASSLSGGINQPQHF.

The chain uses TRBV12-3 or TRBV12-4 and TRBJ2-1; D might be TRBD2 (6 bases). The V and J ends lost 6 bases and 7 bases respectively, with 13 bases between them. The CDR3 covers 13 residues. CDR3 in amino acids: CASRERLGNEQFF. In DNA, the CDR3 is TGTGCCAGCAGGGAGCGACTAGGGAATGAGCAGTTCTTC.